A single sample gave rise to the 27 T cell receptor beta chains below, sequenced in a study of cytomegalovirus exposure and HLA in healthy donors. This PCR relied on a set of 60 Vbeta primers and 13 Jbeta primers. TCRdb's copy holds only in-frame clones and misses some; the assay was immunoSEQ multiplex PCR. The data show approximately 110,000 clones, less than 80% seen once. Input material: PBMCs. Receptors originate from a woman in her forties in good health and CMV-seropositive.

J is TRBJ2-7 and V is TRBV30, with TRBD2 matching over 12 bases. The CDR3 runs to 19 residues. Germline-derived CDR1 and CDR2 are GTSNPN and SVGIG (reference sequence). V gave up 5 bases and J gave up 4 bases; unmatched junction bases: 21. Written as DNA, the CDR3 is TGTGCCTGGTCCTCGGCAGGGGGCGCCGCTAGCGGGAGGGCATACGAGCAGTACTTC. This gives the protein CAWSSAGGAASGRAYEQYF.

This rearrangement joins TRBV13 to TRBJ2-1; 10 nucleotides align to TRBD2. This CDR3 has 16 amino acids. V lost 4 bases, J lost 9 bases, and 12 bases stayed unmatched. Germline V lookup: CDR1 PRHDT, CDR2 FYEKMQ (reference sequence). This chain's CDR3 is CASSSRASGSSSEQFF. Here the CDR3 DNA reads TGTGCCAGCAGCTCCAGGGCTAGCGGGAGTTCCAGTGAGCAGTTCTTC.

The chain combines TRBV4-2 with TRBJ2-5; possibly TRBD2 for D (6 bases). The J call may be in error: the DNA end matches TRBJ2-7 better. CDR3 length equals 16 residues. The germline CDR1 and CDR2 sequences are LGHNA and YNFKEQ. The CDR3 loop reads CASSQDLAGPSYEQYF. The CDR3 nucleotides are TGTGCCAGCAGCCAAGATCTCGCGGGGCCATCCTACGAGCAGTACTTC.

This chain joins TRBV11-3 and TRBJ1-4, with a tentative D call TRBD1 (5 bases). Per the germline V gene, CDR1 is SGHNT and CDR2 is YENEEA. This CDR3 comprises 15 residues. V shed 5 bases and J shed 0 bases, with 10 bases lying between them. The CDR3 DNA sequence: TGTGCCAGCAGCCCCGCGGGGGCAACTAATGAAAAACTGTTTTTT. Amino acids: CASSPAGATNEKLFF.

This clone came up a few times. The chain employs TRBV27 and TRBJ2-2; 10 bases are shared with TRBD1. J was trimmed by 8 bases and V by 5 bases; bases with no gene match: 5. CDR1 and CDR2 (germline): MNHEY, SMNVEV (reference sequence). This CDR3 contains 14 residues. CDR3 in DNA: TGTGCCAGCAGTCCCGGACAGGGGGTAGGGGAGCTGTTTTTT. This encodes CASSPGQGVGELFF.

The CDR3 DNA reads TGTGCCAGTAGTATAAATTCGAGGGTACAAGAGACCCAGTACTTC. It specifies CASSINSRVQETQYF. The chain joins TRBV19 to TRBJ2-5; TRBD2 is a possible D gene (5 bases). The V end lost 2 bases, the J end lost 2 bases, and 12 bases lay between the germline ends. CDR3 length equals 15 residues. The germline V gene encodes CDR1 LNHDA and CDR2 SQIVND (reference sequence).

This clone occurred once. The CDR3 nucleotides read TGTGCCAGCTCACCGGGACAGACTTGTGAAGCTTTCTTT. It is translated as CASSPGQTCEAFF. J is TRBJ1-1 and V is TRBV18, with TRBD1 matching 7 bases. The CDR3 extends over 13 amino acids. Germline CDR1 reads KGHSH; CDR2 reads LQKENI. V was pared by 3 bases and J by 7 bases, with 5 bases of the junction left unmatched.

The rearrangement links TRBV2 to TRBJ1-1; TRBD1 is a possible D gene (5 bases). The CDR3 extends over 13 amino acids. Germline values: CDR1 SNHLY, CDR2 FYNNEI. V was shortened by 4 bases and J by 1 base, with 7 bases between the two germline ends. The CDR3 nucleotides are TGTGCCAGCAGTGTCAGGGAGAACACTGAAGCTTTCTTT. As protein: CASSVRENTEAFF.

This clone was seen only a few times. Germline and junction disagree at one end, which may indicate a read error. The CDR3 sequence is CASSPTSWAETQYF. The DNA of the CDR3 is TGTGCTAGCAGCCCAACAAGCTGGGCAGAGACCCAGTACTTC. The gene calls are TRBV7-7 and TRBJ2-5; D unresolved. The V gene's germline CDR1 is SSHAT and CDR2 FNYEAQ (reference sequence). The CDR3 spans 14 residues.

This clone came up once. As the CDR3 is not closed by the conserved phenylalanine or tryptophan, this likely results from a read error. The chain is built from TRBV12-5 and TRBJ1-6, with D unresolved. Between the trimmed V and J ends, which lost 5 bases and 7 bases, there was a span of 12 bases. CDR1 and CDR2 from the germline V gene are LGHNT and FRNRAP. The CDR3 spans 14 residues. The CDR3 DNA reads as TGTGCTAGTGGTGCGGGCAGAGCGAATTCACCCCTCCACCTT. Translated, it gives CASGAGRANSPLHL.

This clone was picked up one time. The V call is TRBV7-9, the J call TRBJ1-1, with 8 bases that match TRBD1. The J segment lost 4 bases and the V segment lost 2 bases, leaving 3 bases of the junction unmatched. Germline V gene data show CDR1 as SEHNR and CDR2 as FQNEAQ (reference sequence). The CDR3 length is 14 residues. The CDR3 bases are TGTGCCAGCAGCTTATTCGGACAGGGCACTGAAGCTTTCTTT. It codes for CASSLFGQGTEAFF.

The CDR3 spells CASSATTGGTTYSNQPQHF. CDR3 DNA: TGTGCCAGCAGCGCCACGACAGGGGGAACGACGTATAGCAATCAGCCCCAGCATTTT. This chain uses TRBV7-8 with TRBJ1-5; 9 bases are shared with TRBD1. V shed 5 bases, J shed 0 bases, and the junction held 14 bases outside the gene matches. CDR1 is SGHVS and CDR2 is FQNEAQ in the germline V gene. The CDR3 loop spans 19 amino acids.

V and J are TRBV5-4 and TRBJ2-1, with D possibly matching TRBD2 (6 bases). V was trimmed by 0 bases and J by 5 bases, leaving 12 bases between them. This CDR3 has 15 residues. CDR1 and CDR2 (germline): SGHNT, YYREEE (reference sequence). CDR3 region: CASSLGGGDNNEQFF. The CDR3 DNA sequence: TGTGCCAGCAGCTTGGGGGGAGGTGATAACAATGAGCAGTTCTTC. The full variable domain, rest sourced from reference TRBV5-4 and TRBJ2-1, is ETGVTQSPTHLIKTRGQQVTLRCSSQSGHNTVSWYQQALGQGPQFIFQYYREEENGRGNFPPRFSGLQFPNYSSELNVNALELDDSALYLCASSLGGGDNNEQFFGPGTRLTVL.

Comments on this clone: One end of the junction varies from germline; a read error may be responsible. V is TRBV7-7 and J is TRBJ2-5; the D gene is possibly TRBD1 (9 bases). Germline V CDR1 and CDR2: SSHAT, FNYEAQ (reference sequence). The CDR3 runs to 16 residues. The DNA of the CDR3 is TGTGCTAGCAGCTTAGCGGGACAGGGATCCCAAGAGACCCAGTACTTC. Translation gives CASSLAGQGSQETQYF. Full variable domain (missing parts from reference TRBV7-7 and TRBJ2-5): GAGVSQSPRYKVTKRGQDVTLRCDPISSHATLYWYQQALGQGPEFLTYFNYEAQPDKSGLPSDRFSAERPEGSISTLTIQRTEQRDSAMYRCASSLAGQGSQETQYFGPGTRLLVL.

In this sample, this clone turned up once. The chain uses TRBV7-3 and TRBJ2-5, with D hard to call. The germline V and J ends were trimmed by 4 bases and 5 bases, with 11 bases remaining between them. This CDR3 region has 13 residues. CDR1 is SGHTA and CDR2 is FQGTGA in the germline V gene. The CDR3, as DNA: TGTGCCAGCAGCTCCGGAGCCGGCGAGACCCAGTACTTC. As protein: CASSSGAGETQYF. Full variable domain (remainder filled in from reference TRBV7-3 and TRBJ2-5): GAGVSQTPSNKVTEKGKYVELRCDPISGHTALYWYRQSLGQGPEFLIYFQGTGAADDSGLPNDRFFAVRPEGSVSTLKIQRTERGDSAVYLCASSSGAGETQYFGPGTRLLVL.

The genes are TRBV29-1 and TRBJ1-1; TRBD1 agrees at 9 bases. This CDR3 is 13 amino acids long. V shed 6 bases, J shed 2 bases, and the junction held 4 bases outside the gene matches. Germline CDR1 reads SQVTM; CDR2 reads ANQGSEA. CDR3 sequence: CSVDRGPNTEAFF. The CDR3 region has the DNA TGCAGCGTGGACAGGGGACCTAACACTGAAGCTTTCTTT.

J is TRBJ1-2 and V is TRBV6-5, with TRBD1 matching over 10 bases. V was clipped by 4 bases and J by 10 bases; unmatched bases: 9. This CDR3 comprises 14 residues. Germline lookup yields CDR1 MNHEY and CDR2 SVGAGI. CDR3 amino acids: CASSSPRDRGNYTF. The CDR3 nucleotides are TGTGCCAGCAGTTCTCCTAGGGACAGGGGTAACTACACCTTC.

The gene calls are TRBV5-1 and TRBJ2-2; possibly TRBD1 for D (6 bases). Germline CDR1 and CDR2: SGHRS and YFSETQ. The CDR3 is 17 amino acids. The germline V and J ends were trimmed by 1 base and 0 bases, with 13 bases remaining between them. CDR3 nucleotide sequence: TGCGCCAGCAGCTTGTATCCACAGGGCTCGAACACCGGGGAGCTGTTTTTT. As protein: CASSLYPQGSNTGELFF.

The chain has TRBV27 and TRBJ1-2; a weak D match, TRBD1 (6 bases). This CDR3 has 12 amino acids. The V end was cut by 6 bases, the J end by 8 bases, with 13 bases between. Per germline, CDR1 MNHEY and CDR2 SMNVEV (reference sequence). The CDR3 protein is CASRSGVKGYTF. In DNA, the CDR3 is TGTGCCAGCAGATCAGGGGTAAAAGGCTACACCTTC.

The chain is built from TRBV10-3 and TRBJ1-1, with a possible D match to TRBD1 (5 bases). The germline CDR1 and CDR2 sequences are ENHRY and SYGVKD. The CDR3 is made up of 14 amino acids. The V gene lost 7 bases and the J gene lost 1 base, with 13 bases spanning the gap. In nucleotides, the CDR3 is TGTGCCATCAAGCCGACAGACGGGAACACTGAAGCTTTCTTT. Protein sequence: CAIKPTDGNTEAFF.

This chain connects TRBV18 to TRBJ1-1, with TRBD1 matching 7 bases. Losses at the gene ends were 5 bases for V and 0 bases for J; bases not matched to a gene: 3. CDR1 is KGHSH, CDR2 LQKENI, per germline. The CDR3 contains 14 residues. CDR3 loop: CASSSDRVNTEAFF. The DNA for the CDR3 is TGTGCCAGCTCATCTGACAGGGTGAACACTGAAGCTTTCTTT.

This sequence joins TRBV5-1 and TRBJ1-1; possibly TRBD1 for D (6 bases). Between the trimmed V and J ends, which lost 0 bases and 4 bases, there was a span of 10 bases. From germline, CDR1 is SGHRS and CDR2 YFSETQ. This CDR3 has 14 amino acids. The CDR3, as DNA: TGCGCCAGCAGCTTGGGAGGGGGTGGCACTGAAGCTTTCTTT. Its protein product is CASSLGGGGTEAFF.

The V call is TRBV4-1, the J call TRBJ1-1, with a tentative D call TRBD1 (5 bases). Germline CDR1 reads MGHRA; CDR2 reads YSYEKL. The length of the CDR3 is 15 residues. Trimming cost V 0 bases and J 3 bases, with 11 bases left between them. CDR3 DNA sequence: TGCGCCAGCAGCCAAGATCTGCAGGGTTACACTGAAGCTTTCTTT. Translating gives CASSQDLQGYTEAFF.

The rearrangement joins TRBV5-4 to TRBJ2-7; 7 bases are a match to TRBD2. V lost 0 bases and J lost 4; bases outside the gene matches: 4. Germline V gives CDR1 SGHNT, CDR2 YYREEE (reference sequence). The CDR3 is 14 amino acids. The CDR3 DNA reads TGTGCCAGCAGCTTGGGACTAGCTCCGTACGAGCAGTACTTC. Protein: CASSLGLAPYEQYF.

The CDR3 protein is CASSTGNSYNEQFF. Written as DNA, the CDR3 is TGTGCCAGCAGTACGGGAAACTCCTACAATGAGCAGTTCTTC. This chain links TRBV27 with TRBJ2-1; D is possibly TRBD2 (5 bases). The V end was cut by 5 bases, the J end by 0 bases, with 8 bases between. The CDR3 length is 14 residues. The germline CDR1 and CDR2 sequences are MNHEY and SMNVEV (reference sequence).

The V gene is TRBV19, the J gene TRBJ1-2, with D unclear. The CDR3 has 14 residues. CDR1 and CDR2 from the germline V gene are LNHDA and SQIVND (reference sequence). V gave up 3 bases and J gave up 0 bases, with 8 bases separating them. The CDR3 loop reads CASSMRATNYGYTF. The CDR3 DNA sequence: TGTGCCAGTAGTATGAGGGCGACTAACTATGGCTACACCTTC. The full variable domain, completed using reference TRBV19 and TRBJ1-2, is DGGITQSPKYLFRKEGQNVTLSCEQNLNHDAMYWYRQDPGQGLRLIYYSQIVNDFQKGDIAEGYSVSREKKESFPLTVTSAQKNPTAFYLCASSMRATNYGYTFGSGTRLTVV.

The chain has TRBV7-9 and TRBJ2-2; 7 bases are a match to TRBD2. CDR1 and CDR2 from the germline V gene are SEHNR and FQNEAQ (reference sequence). The J segment lost 4 bases and the V segment lost 6 bases, leaving 11 bases of the junction unmatched. There are 16 residues in the CDR3. CDR3 sequence (DNA): TGTGCCAGCAGGCCCGCGGGGGTTTCGAGCACCGGGGAGCTGTTTTTT. Protein: CASRPAGVSSTGELFF. The variable domain in full, completed from reference TRBV7-9 and TRBJ2-2, reads DTGVSQNPRHKITKRGQNVTFRCDPISEHNRLYWYRQTLGQGPEFLTYFQNEAQLEKSRLLSDRFSAERPKGSFSTLEIQRTEQGDSAMYLCASRPAGVSSTGELFFGEGSRLTVL.